This T cell receptor beta chain was captured by sequencing in a study of shared clonotypes between healthy human individuals. Profiling relied on immunoSEQ multiplex PCR, and the TCRdb table lists in-frame clones only, not all of them. This sample has about 690,000 clones, with roughly 91% found just once. Sequencing was performed on memory CD8+ T cells from PBMCs. As for subset: CD45RO+ cells pooled with CCR7-negative TemRA cells. The clonotype was recovered from a young man in good health. Some clones in this sample may be carry-over from other donors' samples.

CDR3 protein: CASSGRNTDTQYF. The CDR3 nucleotides are TGTGCCAGCAGCGGCAGAAACACAGATACGCAGTATTTT. The V and J genes are TRBV27 and TRBJ2-3, with no clear D. The CDR3 extends over 13 amino acids. The V end lost 6 bases, the J end lost 2 bases, and 9 bases lay between the germline ends. In germline, CDR1 is MNHEY, CDR2 SMNVEV (reference sequence).